The rows below give T cell receptor beta chains drawn from one sample of a study of cytomegalovirus exposure and HLA in healthy donors. TCRdb keeps only in-frame clones here, not all; method: immunoSEQ multiplex PCR. The sample contains 85,000 to 120,000 clones, about 81% of which appear only once. The specimen was PBMCs. All receptors derive from a male donor in good health and CMV-seropositive. CDR3s include the opening cysteine and the closing phenylalanine or tryptophan. D genes are given only for firm matches. Clone size is shown for a subset of rows, as once, few, many or a class of expanded clone.

DNA: TGTGCCAGCAGCCAAACCGGCGGAGGCGCCTACGAGCAGTACTTC; CDR3: CASSQTGGGAYEQYF; D: NA; length: 15; J: TRBJ2-7; V: TRBV14; size: NA
DNA: TGTGCCAGCAGTTACGGGCCCCAGGCTGAAGCTTTCTTT; CDR3: CASSYGPQAEAFF; D: NA; length: 13; J: TRBJ1-1; V: TRBV6-5; size: many
DNA: TGCAGCGTTGAAACGTCGGGCATTCAGTACTTC; CDR3: CSVETSGIQYF; D: NA; length: 11; J: TRBJ2-4; V: TRBV29-1; size: NA
DNA: TGTGCCTGGAGTGTACCGGCAGCCGGGGAGACCCAGTACTTC; CDR3: CAWSVPAAGETQYF; D: NA; length: 14; J: TRBJ2-5; V: TRBV30; size: NA
DNA: TGCGCCAGCAGCTTGGTCCTCAGGAAACAAGAGACCCAGTACTTC; CDR3: CASSLVLRKQETQYF; D: NA; length: 15; J: TRBJ2-5; V: TRBV5-1; size: NA
DNA: TGTGCCAGCAGCTCCGGGGTGACGGGAAACACCATATATTTT; CDR3: CASSSGVTGNTIYF; D: NA; length: 14; J: TRBJ1-3; V: TRBV7-3; size: NA
DNA: TGTGCCAGTGCCAGGTCCCTGAACACTGAAGCTTTCTTT; CDR3: CASARSLNTEAFF; D: NA; length: 13; J: TRBJ1-1; V: TRBV19; size: NA
DNA: TGTGCCAGCAGTTACCGCCAGGGGGCCAAAAACATTCAGTACTTC; CDR3: CASSYRQGAKNIQYF; D: NA; length: 15; J: TRBJ2-4; V: TRBV6-5; size: NA
DNA: TGTGCCAGCAGCCCTAGCGGGGGCCCCACCAATGAGCAGTTCTTC; CDR3: CASSPSGGPTNEQFF; D: TRBD2; length: 15; J: TRBJ2-1; V: TRBV5-4; size: NA
DNA: TGTGCCACCAGCAGAGATCGGGCGGGAGTAAGCGAGCAGTACTTC; CDR3: CATSRDRAGVSEQYF; D: TRBD2; length: 15; J: TRBJ2-7; V: TRBV15; size: once
DNA: TGCGCCAGCGGCGGGGGAGGTTTCACAGATACGCAGTATTTT; CDR3: CASGGGGFTDTQYF; D: TRBD2; length: 14; J: TRBJ2-3; V: TRBV5-1; size: NA
DNA: TGCGCCAGCAGCCAAGGGACAGGGATTCTCTCTGGGGCCAACGTCCTGACTTTC; CDR3: CASSQGTGILSGANVLTF; D: TRBD1; length: 18; J: TRBJ2-6; V: TRBV5-5; size: NA
DNA: TGTGCCAGCAGTGACGAGGGTCCCTCCTACGAGCAGTACTTC; CDR3: CASSDEGPSYEQYF; D: NA; length: 14; J: TRBJ2-7; V: TRBV6-1; size: few
DNA: TGTGCCAGCAGGAGCAAATTCCAACACAGGGGGCGGGACACCTTC; CDR3: CASRSKFQHRGRDTF; D: TRBD1; length: 15; J: TRBJ1-2; V: TRBV6-5; size: NA
DNA: TGTGCCAGCAGTTACCCGGGTGGAGGGTACAATGAGCAGTTCTTC; CDR3: CASSYPGGGYNEQFF; D: NA; length: 15; J: TRBJ2-1; V: TRBV27; size: NA
DNA: TGTTCCAGCAGCCGGGGTGACACTGAAGCTTTCTTT; CDR3: CSSSRGDTEAFF; D: NA; length: 12; J: TRBJ1-1; V: TRBV7-9; size: NA
DNA: TGTGCCAGCAGCCAAGGCAATGACAGGGGATACGAGCAGTACTTC; CDR3: CASSQGNDRGYEQYF; D: TRBD1; length: 15; J: TRBJ2-7; V: TRBV4-2; size: few
DNA: TGTGCCAGCAAGGGGACAGGGGGCGCAGGCTACACCTTC; CDR3: CASKGTGGAGYTF; D: TRBD1; length: 13; J: TRBJ1-2; V: TRBV9; size: NA
DNA: TGTGCTAGCAGCTTGGGCCGGGACAGGGGTTCCGGGGCCAACGTCCTGACTTTC; CDR3: CASSLGRDRGSGANVLTF; D: TRBD1; length: 18; J: TRBJ2-6; V: TRBV7-7; size: NA
DNA: TGTGCCAGCAGCTTATACAGAACTAACTATGGCTACACCTTC; CDR3: CASSLYRTNYGYTF; D: NA; length: 14; J: TRBJ1-2; V: TRBV5-6; size: NA
DNA: TGCGCCAGCAGCCAAGATTATCTAGCGGGGCGAGAGCAGTACTTC; CDR3: CASSQDYLAGREQYF; D: TRBD2; length: 15; J: TRBJ2-7; V: TRBV4-3; size: NA
DNA: TGTGCCAGCAACTTTGATCGGGGCACTGAAGCTTTCTTT; CDR3: CASNFDRGTEAFF; D: NA; length: 13; J: TRBJ1-1; V: TRBV6-1; size: NA
DNA: TGTGCCGGTGAGTACACCATATATTTT; CDR3: CAGEYTIYF; D: NA; length: 9; J: TRBJ1-3; V: TRBV5-3; size: NA
DNA: TGTGCCAGCAGCCGGGGAGGCCTAGGCACAGATACGCAGTATTTT; CDR3: CASSRGGLGTDTQYF; D: NA; length: 15; J: TRBJ2-3; V: TRBV4-2; size: NA
DNA: TGTGCCAGCCCCTTGTCCAGGCTCAATCTTAACTATGGCTACACCTTC; CDR3: CASPLSRLNLNYGYTF; D: NA; length: 16; J: TRBJ1-2; V: TRBV2; size: NA
DNA: TGTGCCAGCCCACCGCCGGAAGGACAGGGTTACAATGAGCAGTTCTTC; CDR3: CASPPPEGQGYNEQFF; D: TRBD1; length: 16; J: TRBJ2-1; V: TRBV28; size: NA
DNA: TGTGCCAGCAGTTACTACGGGGACAGCAACACTGAAGCTTTCTTT; CDR3: CASSYYGDSNTEAFF; D: TRBD1; length: 15; J: TRBJ1-1; V: TRBV6-6; size: NA
DNA: TGTGCCAGCAGTTACGTACAGTTCTCTGGGGCCAACGTCCTGACTTTC; CDR3: CASSYVQFSGANVLTF; D: NA; length: 16; J: TRBJ2-6; V: TRBV6-6; size: few
DNA: TGTGCCAGCAGCCTAGACCGAGACTATTCCCTCTTGCCTTATGGCTACACCTTC; CDR3: CASSLDRDYSLLPYGYTF; D: NA; length: 18; J: TRBJ1-2; V: TRBV7-2; size: few
DNA: TGTGCCAGTATGCCTTCGTTCGGACTAGCGGGACACACAGATACGCAGTATTTT; CDR3: CASMPSFGLAGHTDTQYF; D: TRBD2; length: 18; J: TRBJ2-3; V: TRBV19; size: NA
DNA: TGCAGCGTCTCCGGGACAGGGGGCTCCTACGAGCAGTACTTC; CDR3: CSVSGTGGSYEQYF; D: TRBD1; length: 14; J: TRBJ2-7; V: TRBV29-1; size: NA
DNA: TGTGCCTGGAGTCCGAGGGCGGGGGAAAAACTGTTTTTT; CDR3: CAWSPRAGEKLFF; D: NA; length: 13; J: TRBJ1-4; V: TRBV30; size: NA
DNA: TGTGCCAGCACCCGGACAGGCCGTGAAGCTTTCTTT; CDR3: CASTRTGREAFF; D: TRBD1; length: 12; J: TRBJ1-1; V: TRBV2; size: once
DNA: TGTGCCAGCAGCTTAGCGCCCCAGGGGGCGCGGGGTACTGAAGCTTTCTTT; CDR3: CASSLAPQGARGTEAFF; D: TRBD1; length: 17; J: TRBJ1-1; V: TRBV7-2; size: once
DNA: TGCGCCAGCAGCTTGGCCGCTGCCGCGAGCTCTGGAAACACCATATATTTT; CDR3: CASSLAAAASSGNTIYF; D: NA; length: 17; J: TRBJ1-3; V: TRBV5-1; size: NA
DNA: TGTGCCAGCAGCCGGACTAGCGGGAGTAAGGGGGAGCTGTTTTTT; CDR3: CASSRTSGSKGELFF; D: TRBD2; length: 15; J: TRBJ2-2; V: TRBV7-2; size: NA
DNA: TGTGCCAGCAGCCCCCGAGGCGGGTTCGGCGAGCAGTACTTC; CDR3: CASSPRGGFGEQYF; D: NA; length: 14; J: TRBJ2-7; V: TRBV6-5; size: NA
DNA: TGCGCCAGCACCGTCGGGGGGCGCACAGATACGCAGTATTTT; CDR3: CASTVGGRTDTQYF; D: NA; length: 14; J: TRBJ2-3; V: TRBV5-1; size: NA